This TCR beta chain was sequenced in a study of blood T cell repertoires in COVID-19. As for the study in general: T cells, B-cell-depleted T cells, or PBMCs supplied cDNA or gDNA.

Adults between roughly 18 and 95 years of age took part from about two dozen US areas. The table came from immunoSEQ multiplex PCR; TCRdb's copy has only in-frame clones and leaves some out. The profile shows roughly 500,000 clones, 88% of them singletons. Germline V gene sequence: CDR1 SGHAT, CDR2 FQNNGV. V was cut by 0 bases and J by 2 bases, with 5 bases left in between. This CDR3 spans 13 amino acids. This chain uses TRBV11-2 with TRBJ2-7, with D unclear. This TCR came from a woman between 55 and 75 years old who had recovered from COVID-19. The sequencing sample was made of PBMCs or T cells enriched from blood (not recorded which). The CDR3 DNA follows: TGTGCCAGCAGCTTAGACAAGCCCTACGAGCAGTACTTC. Its translation is CASSLDKPYEQYF. The full variable domain, in which reference TRBV11-2 and TRBJ2-7 provide the parts outside the CDR3, is EAGVAQSPRYKIIEKRQSVAFWCNPISGHATLYWYQQILGQGPKLLIQFQNNGVVDDSQLPKDRFSAERLKGVDSTLKIQPAKLEDSAVYLCASSLDKPYEQYFGPGTRLTVT.